This entry describes one TCR beta chain. The antigen is not known. This specimen comes from a study of CD8 T cells in Susac syndrome. J gave up 8 bases and V 4 bases, and 6 bases lay outside the gene matches. The length of the CDR3 is 14 residues. In germline, CDR1 is SGHNT, CDR2 YYREEE (reference sequence). RNA in amounts of roughly 0.5 to 1 ug was reverse transcribed with random hexamers. Amplification of TCR beta CDR3 used immunoSEQ multiplex PCR across 54 Vbeta and 13 Jbeta. In TCRdb, the immunoSEQ multiplex PCR reads were re-called with MiXCR into one record per CDR3 protein. The table lists 150,000 or so distinct CDR3 sequences, around 93% of them singletons, with over 0.11% in the top ten. Findings of the study overall: Only a relatively small number of individuals were included in the TCR sequencing and HLA analysis.

High-throughput TCR beta sequencing covered peripheral CD8+ and CD4+ T cells. Through negative isolation, CD4+ and CD8+ T cells were obtained, while TEMRA cells were enriched using FACS. The source of this sequence is a human donor in good health. Sequencing was carried out using CD4+ T cells from PBMCs. The V gene is TRBV5-4, the J gene TRBJ2-1, with TRBD1 matching over 10 bases. This CDR3 is CASSPTGGRDEQFF. The CDR3 DNA reads TGTGCCAGCAGCCCGACAGGGGGCAGGGATGAGCAGTTCTTC.